This is a list of T cell receptor beta chains from one sample in a study of blood T cells in healthy people across ages. MiXCR was run by TCRdb on the 5' RACE reads, yielding one entry per CDR3 protein. The repertoire consists of hundreds of thousands of distinct CDR3 sequences, with roughly 50% occurring once and the leading ten covering 20% to 30%. Source material: blood. The receptors here all came from a middle-aged man in good health. Both conserved end residues are part of each CDR3. Fields, in order: J gene, V gene, D gene, clone size, CDR3 DNA, CDR3 protein. D genes are given only for firm matches. Expanded clones get a size class; other rows say once, few or many, or leave the size out.

>TRBJ1-2|TRBV7-9|TRBD1|.
TGTGCCAGCAGCGTCGGACAGGGGACGTGTGGCTACACCTTC
CASSVGQGTCGYTF
>TRBJ2-1|TRBV10-3|TRBD1|.
TGTGCCATCAGTGAATCCCTGGGGGACAGGGGCAAGGAGCAGTTCTTC
CAISESLGDRGKEQFF
>TRBJ2-1|TRBV5-1|TRBD1|.
TGCGCCAGCAGCCGAGGACAGGGAGGCGGGAATGAGCAGTTCTTC
CASSRGQGGGNEQFF
>TRBJ2-3|TRBV5-1|.|.
TGCGCCAGCAGCCCCTCTGCAGGGGCGTACACAGATGCGCAGTATTTT
CASSPSAGAYTDAQYF
>TRBJ2-3|TRBV6-6|.|.
TGTGCCAGCAGTTCCGGCAATACGCAGTATTTT
CASSSGNTQYF
>TRBJ2-3|TRBV29-1|.|once
TGCAGCGTCACGACAGCCTCCGGAGATACGCAGTATTTT
CSVTTASGDTQYF
>TRBJ1-5|TRBV4-3|.|few
TGCGCCAGCAGCCAAGATAGGTATAGCAATCAGCCCCAGCATTTT
CASSQDRYSNQPQHF
>TRBJ2-7|TRBV27|.|few
TGTGCCAGCAGTTTTTGGGGGAAGAACTACGAGCAGTACTTC
CASSFWGKNYEQYF
>TRBJ2-1|TRBV6-2/TRBV6-3|.|.
TGTGCCAGCAGTCCTCTACACTACAATGAGCAGTTCTTC
CASSPLHYNEQFF
>TRBJ1-2|TRBV6-1|.|.
TGTGCCAGCAGTGAAGAGGCAGGCCCTAGTTTTGGCTACACCTTC
CASSEEAGPSFGYTF
>TRBJ2-2|TRBV5-5|.|once
TGTGCCAGCAGCTTGTTGGGGTCCTCGAACACCGGGGAGCTGTTTTTT
CASSLLGSSNTGELFF
>TRBJ2-1|TRBV7-8|.|.
TGTGCCAGCAGCTTCCCGGAAGAAAACAATGAGCAGTTCTTC
CASSFPEENNEQFF
>TRBJ2-7|TRBV29-1|TRBD2|.
TGCAGCGTTGAAGATCGGCCCGGACTAGGGGAGAATGAGCAGTACTTC
CSVEDRPGLGENEQYF
>TRBJ2-6|TRBV29-1|.|many
TGCAGCGTTGAAAGTAGCTCTGGGGCCAACGTCCTGACTTTC
CSVESSSGANVLTF
>TRBJ2-1|TRBV7-2|.|.
TGTGCCAGCATCCTGGACCTGTACGGTTACAATGAGCAGTTCTTC
CASILDLYGYNEQFF
>TRBJ2-1|TRBV29-1|TRBD1|.
TGCAGCGTTGAAGGCCAGGGGGCGAGGTATGAGCAGTTCTTC
CSVEGQGARYEQFF
>TRBJ2-5|TRBV7-2|.|.
TGTGCCAGCAGCACAAGTGGACAGCAAGAGACCCAGTACTTC
CASSTSGQQETQYF
>TRBJ1-1|TRBV9|.|few
TGTGCCAGCAGCTTAAGTGGCGGTCCTGAAGCTTTCTTT
CASSLSGGPEAFF
>TRBJ2-1|TRBV12-3/TRBV12-4|.|once
TGTGCCAGCACCCCATATGGCTCCTACAATGAGCAGTTCTTC
CASTPYGSYNEQFF
>TRBJ2-7|TRBV20-1|TRBD2|few
TGCAGTGCTAGAGAACAGCGGGGGATGAACGACGAGCAGTACTTC
CSAREQRGMNDEQYF
>TRBJ2-3|TRBV10-3|TRBD2|.
TGTGCCATCAGTGAGAATATTGGTACTAGCGGATTGGGGGATACGCAGTATTTT
CAISENIGTSGLGDTQYF
>TRBJ1-6|TRBV5-1|.|.
TGCGCCAGCAGCTTGGAAGACAGGTCAAATAATTCACCCCTCCACTTT
CASSLEDRSNNSPLHF
>TRBJ1-2|TRBV5-6|TRBD1|.
TGTGCCAGCAGCCGACGACAGGGTCAAGGCTACACCTTC
CASSRRQGQGYTF
>TRBJ1-3|TRBV20-1|TRBD1|.
TGCAGTGCTCACGGGACAGAGAGAGGAAACACCATATATTTT
CSAHGTERGNTIYF
>TRBJ2-5|TRBV15|.|.
TGTGCCACCAGCAGAGATCCCGGCAAGGACGGAGAGACCCAGTACTTC
CATSRDPGKDGETQYF
>TRBJ2-1|TRBV29-1|.|.
TGCAGCGCAAAACAGGGCGATGAGCAGTTCTTC
CSAKQGDEQFF
>TRBJ2-6|TRBV27|.|few
TGTGCCAGCAGTCCTCTGGAAACCTACTCTGGGGCCAACGTCCTGACTTTC
CASSPLETYSGANVLTF
>TRBJ2-4|TRBV6-2/TRBV6-3|.|.
TGTGCCAGCAGTGACCCGGGAACCAAAAACATTCAGTACTTC
CASSDPGTKNIQYF